This T cell receptor (beta chain) appears in the sequencing data of a study of regulatory T cells in long-lasting Graves disease. Study details: Graves' cases, newly diagnosed, had used antithyroid drugs under 3 months.

Time point in this sample: newly diagnosed GD, antithyroid drugs for less than 3 months. Scientists built the TCR library using RNA that was extracted from PBMCs. Approximately 8.6-milliliter peripheral blood samples went into EDTA tubes. Per the germline V gene, CDR1 is SGHAT and CDR2 is FQDESV (reference sequence). CDR3 length: 14 amino acids. Arm-PCR of CDR3 regions and iRepertoire HTBI primers were the basis on which TCR beta libraries were built. Each CDR3 protein gets one entry after TCRdb re-called the multiplex PCR reads with MiXCR. The sample has just over 600,000 distinct CDR3 sequences; 16% are singletons. Concerning this clonotype itself: A read error may produce the germline difference seen at one junction end.

The sample was also reused in another study, on T cells in Graves' hyperthyroidism and ophthalmopathy.

The chain carries TRBV11-1 and TRBJ2-7; D uncertain. The clonotype comes from a woman younger than 45 with Graves disease. The source material was peripheral blood mononuclear cells (PBMCs), sampled at new diagnosis, from a patient treated with antithyroid drugs. The CDR3 here is CASSQDVGTYEQYF. The CDR3 bases are TGCGCCAGCAGCCAAGATGTGGGCACCTACGAGCAGTACTTC.